This T cell receptor beta chain is drawn from a study of T cell repertoires in cytomegalovirus infection. In the case of this clonotype: Its antigen is unknown.

The CDR3 has 10 amino acids. V gave up 7 bases and J gave up 4 bases, with 4 bases separating them. Germline lookup yields CDR1 MNHEY and CDR2 SVGEGT. Via MiXCR, TCRdb re-called the reads, giving one row per CDR3 protein. Among hundreds of thousands of distinct CDR3 sequences listed, 30% to 40% were seen once. This TCR came from a human donor in good health (CMV status not recorded). Some clones in this sample may be carry-over from other donors' samples. V gene TRBV6-2 or TRBV6-3 combines with J gene TRBJ1-1; D call uncertain. The sample here was cultured PBMCs, taken from culture after CMV antigen stimulation. The CDR3, as DNA: TGTGCCAGCAAGGGCACTGAAGCTTTCTTT. This translates into CASKGTEAFF.